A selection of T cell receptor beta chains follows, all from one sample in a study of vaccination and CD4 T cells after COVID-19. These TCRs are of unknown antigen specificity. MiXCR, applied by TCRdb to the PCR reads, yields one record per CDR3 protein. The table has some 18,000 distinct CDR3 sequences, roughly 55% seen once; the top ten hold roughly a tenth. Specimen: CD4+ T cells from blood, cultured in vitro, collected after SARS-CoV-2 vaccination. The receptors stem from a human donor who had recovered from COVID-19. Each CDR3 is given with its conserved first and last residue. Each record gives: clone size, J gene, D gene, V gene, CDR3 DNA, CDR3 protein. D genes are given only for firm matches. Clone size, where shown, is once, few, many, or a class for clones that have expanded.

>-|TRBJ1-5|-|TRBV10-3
TGTGCCATCAGTGAAGACATTTCAGGCCAGCCCCAGCATTTT
CAISEDISGQPQHF
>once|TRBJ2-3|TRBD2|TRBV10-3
TGTGCCATCAGAGGGACTAGCGGGGGGAGCACAGATACGCAGTATTTT
CAIRGTSGGSTDTQYF
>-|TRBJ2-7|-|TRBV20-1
TGCAGTGGCCGCCGGGAAGGAAGCCGCTACGAGCAGTACTTC
CSGRREGSRYEQYF
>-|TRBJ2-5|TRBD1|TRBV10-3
TGTGCCATCAGTGAGCTAGGGGGCGAGACCCAGTACTTC
CAISELGGETQYF
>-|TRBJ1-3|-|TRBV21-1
TGTGCCAGCAGCAATCGAGAGATCGCCATATATTTT
CASSNREIAIYF
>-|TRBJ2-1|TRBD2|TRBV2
TGTGCCAGCAACCAAGGGCGGGGGTCAGGTTACAATGAGCAGTTCTTC
CASNQGRGSGYNEQFF
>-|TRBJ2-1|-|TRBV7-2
TGTGCCAGCAGCTCGGGGAGGGTTCTAGGGGGGGCGACCTTC
CASSSGRVLGGATF
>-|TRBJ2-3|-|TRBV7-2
TGTGCCAGCAGCCCTGGCGGGGCAAGCACAGATACGCAGTATTTT
CASSPGGASTDTQYF
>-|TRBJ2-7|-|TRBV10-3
TGTGCCATCAGTGGTGGGAGGCCCTCCGGCGAGCAGTACTTC
CAISGGRPSGEQYF
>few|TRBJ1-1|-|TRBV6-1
TGTGCCAGCAGTAGGGACCTGAACACTGAAGCTTTCTTT
CASSRDLNTEAFF
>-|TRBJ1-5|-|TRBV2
TGTGCCAGCAGGGAGGCCGACTGGATGCCCCAGCATTTT
CASREADWMPQHF
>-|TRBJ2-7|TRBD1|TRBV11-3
TGTGCCAGCAGCTCGAGGGGACAGGGAAGGAACTACGAGCAGTACTTC
CASSSRGQGRNYEQYF
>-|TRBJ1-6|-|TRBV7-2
TGTGCCAGCAGCTTACGAGGGCCACCCCTCCACTTT
CASSLRGPPLHF
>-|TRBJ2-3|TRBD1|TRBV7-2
TGTGCCAGCAGCCCCGGGACAGGGACCGGCACAGATACGCAGTATTTT
CASSPGTGTGTDTQYF
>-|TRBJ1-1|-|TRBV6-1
TGTGCCAGCAGTGAGGGTACTGAAGCTTTCTTT
CASSEGTEAFF
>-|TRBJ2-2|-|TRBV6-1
TGTGCCAGCAGGGGGGCGAACACCGGGGAGCTGTTTTTT
CASRGANTGELFF
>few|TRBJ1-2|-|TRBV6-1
TGTGCCAGCTGGAGGGGCGCAGACTATGGCTACACCTTC
CASWRGADYGYTF